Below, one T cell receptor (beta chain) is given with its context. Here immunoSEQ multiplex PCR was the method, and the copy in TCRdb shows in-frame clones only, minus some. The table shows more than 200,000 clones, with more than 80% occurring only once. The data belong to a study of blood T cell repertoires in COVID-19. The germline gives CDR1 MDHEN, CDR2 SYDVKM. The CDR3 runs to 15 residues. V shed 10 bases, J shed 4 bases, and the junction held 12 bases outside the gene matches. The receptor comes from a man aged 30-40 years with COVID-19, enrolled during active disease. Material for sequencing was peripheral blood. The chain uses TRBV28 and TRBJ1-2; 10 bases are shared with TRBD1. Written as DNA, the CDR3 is TGTGCCACTATTAGACAGGGGGCGCGCGGCTATGGCTACACCTTC. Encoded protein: CATIRQGARGYGYTF.